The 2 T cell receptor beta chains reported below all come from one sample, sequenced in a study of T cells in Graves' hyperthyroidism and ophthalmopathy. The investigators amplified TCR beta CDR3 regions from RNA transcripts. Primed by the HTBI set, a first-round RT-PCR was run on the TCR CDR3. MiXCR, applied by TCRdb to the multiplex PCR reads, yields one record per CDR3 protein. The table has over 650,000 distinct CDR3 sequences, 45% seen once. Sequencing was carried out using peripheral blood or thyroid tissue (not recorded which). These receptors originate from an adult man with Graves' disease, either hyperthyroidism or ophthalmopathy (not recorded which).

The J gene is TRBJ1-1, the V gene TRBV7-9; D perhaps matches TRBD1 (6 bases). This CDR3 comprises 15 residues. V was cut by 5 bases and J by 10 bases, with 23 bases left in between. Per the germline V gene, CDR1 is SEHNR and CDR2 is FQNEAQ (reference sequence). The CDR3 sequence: CASSEGGDMTSVAFF. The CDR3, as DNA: TGTGCCAGCAGCGAGGGGGGGGACATGACTTCGGTAGCTTTCTTT.

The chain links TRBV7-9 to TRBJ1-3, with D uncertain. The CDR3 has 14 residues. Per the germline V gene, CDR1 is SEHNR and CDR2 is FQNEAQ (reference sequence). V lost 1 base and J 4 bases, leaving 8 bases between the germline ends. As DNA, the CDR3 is TGTGCCAGCAGCTTAGAGCCGCCGGGAAACACCATATATTTT. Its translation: CASSLEPPGNTIYF.